This T cell receptor (beta chain) appears in the sequencing data of a study of type 1 and type 2 diabetes patients (dated by TCRdb to 2016 to 2017). Study-level background: The cohort comprised 9 or 10 type 1 diabetes patients, a few type 2 diabetes patients and roughly 6 nondiabetic controls recruited in China. The TCRbeta libraries underwent paired-end sequencing on Illumina HiSeq 2000 or MiSeq instruments. Across the study, CD4+ and CD8+ T cells were positively selected from PBMCs by means of CD4 or CD8 MicroBeads on MACS columns. Type 2 diabetes patients were used as a disease comparison group for the type 1 diabetes patients. A total of 15 million to 20 million paired-end reads were generated across the whole study. The study profiled TCRbeta repertoires by high-throughput sequencing to compare type 1 diabetes, type 2 diabetes and nondiabetic individuals. Similar V gene usage was observed when approximately 20-cycle and roughly 25-cycle amplification were compared, suggesting similar primer efficiencies and random PCR bias.

Findings and caveats that apply to the study as a whole: Because only a limited number of T2D and control samples were sequenced, some T1D-only HECs might also appear in more T2D or control samples. Only a few highly-expanded CD4+ clones (median one) were found in type 2 diabetes patients, and these clones made up a median roughly 3.6% of reads. Type 2 diabetes and control samples had highly correlated V and J gene usage patterns, with an average between-sample correlation of roughly 0.97. Type 2 diabetes repertoires showed high diversity, significantly greater than type 1 diabetes repertoires in both CD4+ and CD8+ T cells. The study groups were not matched for age and gender, which could possibly have biased interpretation.

Every diabetic patient fulfilled standard classification criteria for type 1 or type 2 diabetes, and glucose and C-peptide were evaluated using WHO-recommended methods. Donors with other autoimmune diseases or infections within the previous four weeks were excluded from participation. From each participant, ten milliliters of peripheral blood were collected. PBMCs were isolated with LymphoPrep density separation. Of note for this clonotype: The antigen it recognizes is unknown. A read error may explain this, as a much larger clone is one base away.

The CDR3 has 12 amino acids, counting the end cysteine and phenylalanine. Left in the record is the CDR3 DNA by itself, 36 bases read in frame from the first base. The germline V gene (reference sequence) specifies LNHDA as CDR1 and SQIVND as CDR2. V is shortened by 7 bases, J by 3 bases, and the region joining them spans 9 bases. Sequencing used an Illumina MiSeq. TCRbeta CDR3 amplification used genomic DNA from the sorted T cell subsets as template. Multiplex PCR with 30 forward and 13 reverse primers amplified the TCRbeta CDR3 region. PCR products were purified with AMPure XP beads, after which indices and adaptors were added in a second approximately 25-cycle PCR. Libraries were gel-purified using the QIAquick Gel Extraction Kit before sequencing. Under the source paper's analysis protocol: FLASH was used to merge paired-end reads, and IgBLAST was used to align the merged reads to IMGT V, D and J germline references. Reads with below 70% alignment identity to germline references were discarded, leaving roughly 11 million reads study-wide. CDR3 boundaries, reading frame and productivity were assigned according to IMGT definitions. Highly-expanded clones were defined as clones at or above 1% of reads, and diversity was measured by normalized Shannon entropy. Group differences in Shannon entropy were tested with unpaired two-tailed t-tests. In TCRdb, the public reads were trimmed at Q25 with fastp and aligned with MiXCR, with productive beta chains retained. Identical CDR3 protein sequences are pooled into one entry, listed with their most common genes and DNA. These V and J calls originate from TCRdb's pipeline instead of the authors' own analysis. The sample profile shows about 290,000 distinct CDR3 sequences; more than 45% of them were found once. Together, the top ten hold roughly 15% of the sample.

The source material was peripheral blood mononuclear cells (PBMCs). This TCR was recovered from a man between 18 and 29 years old with type 2 diabetes. The chain is assembled from TRBV19 and TRBJ1-1; the D gene cannot be resolved reliably. The nucleotide sequence reads TGTGCCAGTACGGGGTGCTACACTGAAGCTTTCTTT. Its protein product is CASTGCYTEAFF.